These 18 T cell receptor beta chains came from one sample sequenced in a study of spatial heterogeneity in lung cancer. Study observations and caveats: Tracking of tumor mutation counts was seen in expanded intratumoral alpha and beta TCR counts.

Described time point: sample taken at primary tumor resection. TCRdb ran MiXCR on the 5' RACE reads and lists one entry per CDR3 protein. The sample includes more than 9,000 distinct CDR3 sequences, over 6% of them seen just once. These receptors have no known antigen. This sample comprised lung tumor tissue, obtained at surgery. These TCRs come from a male donor with early-stage non-small cell lung cancer.

This clonotype came up many times. As an off-target read in a library built for alpha chains, this beta chain has a frequency of little significance. The chain couples TRBV7-2 to TRBJ1-6; no definite D call. V was clipped by 4 bases and J by 0 bases, with 19 bases between them. Looked up from germline, CDR1 is SGHTA and CDR2 is FQGNSA. The CDR3 covers 19 residues. The CDR3 bases are TGTGCCAGCAGCTCGACGGCACAGCGCTATCGCTCCTATAATTCACCCCTCCACTTT. Translation: CASSSTAQRYRSYNSPLHF.

For this clonotype: Little can be read into the size of this beta chain, an off-target read in a library designed for alpha chains. The chain carries TRBV7-2 and TRBJ1-6; 10 positions agree with TRBD1. The V segment lost 6 bases and the J segment 10 bases; nucleotides outside the gene matches: 6. Germline V gene data show CDR1 as SGHTA and CDR2 as FQGNSA. CDR3 length: 14 residues. The chain's CDR3 is CASSTGQGLSPLHF. The CDR3 DNA is TGTGCCAGCAGTACGGGACAGGGGTTGTCACCCCTCCACTTT.

By share, this clonotype counts as medium-sized. A library prepared for alpha chains yielded this beta chain as an off-target read; its size is of little meaning. J is TRBJ2-5 and V is TRBV7-2; TRBD1 matches 8 bases. In germline, CDR1 is SGHTA, CDR2 FQGNSA. The CDR3 is made up of 14 amino acids. With 5 bases clipped from V and 2 bases from J, the junction kept 4 bases outside the gene matches. In DNA form, the CDR3 reads TGTGCCAGCAGCATGGGGACAGGACAAGAGACCCAGTACTTC. This gives the protein CASSMGTGQETQYF.

This clonotype was observed at least ten times. This beta chain is a stray sequence in a library constructed for alpha chains; its clone size is not meaningful. CDR3 DNA: TGCAGTGCCTTACCGACGGTTAGCAATCAGCCCCAGCATTTT. Translation gives CSALPTVSNQPQHF. The V call is TRBV20-1, the J call TRBJ1-5; D unclear. The CDR3 consists of 14 residues. Trimming removed 6 bases at V and 0 bases at J, with 12 bases between. Germline V gives CDR1 DFQATT, CDR2 SNEGSKA (reference sequence).

This clonotype has at least ten counts. This beta chain lies outside the target of a library built for alpha chains; its clone size means little. V gene TRBV5-1 combines with J gene TRBJ1-1; 8 positions match TRBD1. This CDR3 has 14 amino acids. V trimming: 2 bases; J trimming: 4 bases; junction bases outside the gene matches: 4. Germline V gene data show CDR1 as SGHRS and CDR2 as YFSETQ. CDR3 sequence: CASSLFQGATEAFF. The CDR3 DNA sequence: TGCGCCAGCAGCTTATTTCAGGGGGCCACTGAAGCTTTCTTT.

This clonotype came up many times. This beta chain is off target for a library built for alpha chains, so its abundance means little. This chain uses TRBV3-1 with TRBJ2-3; no clear D. V lost 0 bases, J lost 3 bases, and 13 bases lay in between. In germline, CDR1 is LGHDT, CDR2 YNNKEL (reference sequence). This CDR3 region has 16 residues. For the CDR3, the DNA is TGTGCCAGCAGCCAAGAAATCTCCCTCGGGACAGATACGCAGTATTTT. Protein sequence: CASSQEISLGTDTQYF.

Many counts were recorded for this clonotype. A library made for alpha chains picked up this beta chain off target, so its size means little. The rearrangement links TRBV12-3 or TRBV12-4 to TRBJ2-3; D is perhaps TRBD2 (6 bases). The CDR3 is 12 amino acids. V lost 6 bases and J 4 bases, leaving 8 bases between the germline ends. Here the CDR3 reads CASRLAPDTQYF. The CDR3 DNA follows: TGTGCCAGCAGACTAGCCCCAGATACGCAGTATTTT.

This clonotype was found many times. Within a library made for alpha chains, this beta chain is off target, and its count is uninformative. The V gene is TRBV7-2, the J gene TRBJ1-1; D is unresolved. Germline values: CDR1 SGHTA, CDR2 FQGNSA. The germline V and J ends were trimmed by 5 bases and 1 base, with 8 bases remaining between them. The CDR3 has 13 amino acids. The DNA for the CDR3 is TGTGCCAGCAGCCAAAAGACGAACACTGAAGCTTTCTTT. Translation: CASSQKTNTEAFF.

At least ten counts were recorded for this clonotype. A library prepared for alpha chains yielded this beta chain as an off-target read; its size is of little meaning. This chain connects TRBV5-1 to TRBJ1-6; D is unclear. V lost 6 bases, J lost 0 bases, and 7 bases lay in between. Germline values: CDR1 SGHRS, CDR2 YFSETQ. The CDR3 totals 14 residues. As DNA, the CDR3 is TGCGCCAGCATGGGGAGCTCCTATAATTCACCCCTCCACTTT. Its protein is CASMGSSYNSPLHF. Full variable domain (outside the CDR3, taken from reference TRBV5-1 and TRBJ1-6): KAGVTQTPRYLIKTRGQQVTLSCSPISGHRSVSWYQQTPGQGLQFLFEYFSETQRNKGNFPGRFSGRQFSNSRSEMNVSTLELGDSALYLCASMGSSYNSPLHFGNGTRLTVT.

This clonotype has at least ten counts. This beta chain is an off-target read within a library intended for alpha chains, so its frequency means little. The V call is TRBV19, the J call TRBJ1-2; D is perhaps TRBD1 (5 bases). CDR3 size: 15 residues. CDR1 LNHDA and CDR2 SQIVND come from the germline V gene (reference sequence). V was pared by 0 bases and J by 2 bases, with 10 bases between. The CDR3 sequence: CASSIDGAGNYGYTF. The DNA of the CDR3 is TGTGCCAGTAGTATAGATGGGGCAGGAAACTATGGCTACACCTTC.

This clonotype was seen at least ten times. This beta chain is a stray sequence in a library constructed for alpha chains; its clone size is not meaningful. The chain uses TRBV24-1 and TRBJ2-1; TRBD2 might be the D (7 bases). CDR3 length: 14 residues. Per germline, CDR1 KGHDR and CDR2 SFDVKD. The V end lost 4 bases, the J end lost 7 bases, and 13 bases lay between the germline ends. CDR3 residues: CATSDYREGNEQFF. CDR3 DNA: TGTGCCACCAGTGACTACAGGGAGGGTAATGAGCAGTTCTTC.

Ten or more counts support this clonotype. The size of this beta chain means little, since it is a stray read in a library made for alpha chains. The CDR3 sequence is CAWSFWGSYGYTF. The CDR3 region has the DNA TGTGCCTGGAGTTTTTGGGGGTCCTATGGCTACACCTTC. The chain uses TRBV30 and TRBJ1-2; maybe TRBD1 (5 bases). The germline CDR1 and CDR2 sequences are GTSNPN and SVGIG (reference sequence). The CDR3 contains 13 residues. The V and J ends lost 2 bases and 4 bases respectively, with 11 bases between them.

This clonotype was seen many times. This beta chain is an off-target read within a library intended for alpha chains, so its frequency means little. This rearrangement joins TRBV6-5 to TRBJ1-5; 8 bases match TRBD1. The CDR3 has 14 residues. CDR1 and CDR2 from the germline V gene are MNHEY and SVGAGI. The ends lost 6 bases at V and 2 bases at J; junction bases unmatched: 3. The CDR3: CASSPDRGNQPQHF. CDR3 bases: TGTGCCAGCAGCCCGGACAGGGGCAATCAGCCCCAGCATTTT.

This clonotype was picked up many times. With the library built for alpha chains, this beta chain is off target and its frequency is not meaningful. The rearrangement uses TRBV13 and TRBJ2-7; D ambiguous. V gave up 2 bases and J gave up 1 base, with 9 bases separating them. The germline V gene has CDR1 PRHDT and CDR2 FYEKMQ (reference sequence). The CDR3 has 14 residues. CDR3 coding DNA: TGTGCCAGCAGCTTAATGGCAGAGTCCTACGAGCAGTACTTC. This encodes CASSLMAESYEQYF.

At least ten counts were recorded for this clonotype. Since it is a stray read in a library aimed at alpha chains, this beta chain has a size that is not meaningful. This sequence joins TRBV20-1 and TRBJ1-2; D call uncertain. Germline values: CDR1 DFQATT, CDR2 SNEGSKA (reference sequence). This CDR3 is built from 12 residues. Trimming shortened V by 6 bases and J by 8 bases, and 16 bases separated the two germline ends. This chain's CDR3 is CSAERGVEGYTF. The CDR3 bases are TGCAGTGCGGAGAGAGGAGTAGAGGGCTACACCTTC.

This clonotype was detected only a few times. This beta chain slipped into a library made for alpha chains as a stray read, so its size is not meaningful. V and J are TRBV5-1 and TRBJ2-2; D is uncertain. Trimming pared 3 bases from V and 4 bases from J, leaving 10 bases between. The CDR3 length is 14 residues. Germline V lookup: CDR1 SGHRS, CDR2 YFSETQ. DNA for the CDR3: TGCGCCAGCAGCTCCGACCCTTCCACCGGGGAGCTGTTTTTT. Encoded protein: CASSSDPSTGELFF.

In its sample, this clonotype was seen many times. Because the library targeted alpha chains, this beta chain is an off-target read whose size means little. This sequence joins TRBV6-1 and TRBJ1-2; 9 nucleotides line up with TRBD1. This CDR3 has 15 amino acids. Germline assignment: CDR1 MNHNS and CDR2 SASEGT. V lost 6 bases and J lost 1; bases outside the gene matches: 6. CDR3 sequence (DNA): TGTGCCAGCAGGGTGGGACAGGGATTTAACTATGGCTACACCTTC. The encoded protein is CASRVGQGFNYGYTF.

This clonotype was counted ten times or more. In a library made to pick up alpha chains, this beta chain is a stray read with a size that means little. The chain has TRBV5-1 and TRBJ2-1; D might be TRBD1 (5 bases). Germline CDR1 reads SGHRS; CDR2 reads YFSETQ. The CDR3 runs 12 residues. Trimming removed 9 bases at V and 3 bases at J, with 10 bases between. The CDR3 DNA is TGCGCCATTACAGGCTACTACAATGAGCAGTTCTTC. Its protein is CAITGYYNEQFF.